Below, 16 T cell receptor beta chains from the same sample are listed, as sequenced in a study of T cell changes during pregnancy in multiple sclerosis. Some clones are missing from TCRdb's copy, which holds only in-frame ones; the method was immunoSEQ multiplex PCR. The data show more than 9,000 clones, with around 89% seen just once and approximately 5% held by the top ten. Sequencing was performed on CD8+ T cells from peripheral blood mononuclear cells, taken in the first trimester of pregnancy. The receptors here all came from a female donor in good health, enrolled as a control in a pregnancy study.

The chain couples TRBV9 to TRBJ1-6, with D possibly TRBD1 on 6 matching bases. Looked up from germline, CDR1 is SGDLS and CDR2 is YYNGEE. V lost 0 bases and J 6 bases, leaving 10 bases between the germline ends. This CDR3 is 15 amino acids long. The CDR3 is CASSVEGRGNSPLHF. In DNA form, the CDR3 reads TGTGCCAGCAGCGTAGAGGGCAGGGGTAATTCACCCCTCCACTTT.

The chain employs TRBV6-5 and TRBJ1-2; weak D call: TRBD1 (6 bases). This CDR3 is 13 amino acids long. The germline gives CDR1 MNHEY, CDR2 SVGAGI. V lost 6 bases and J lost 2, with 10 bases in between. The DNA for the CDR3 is TGTGCCAGCAGCCGGACAGAGAACTATGGCTACACCTTC. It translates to CASSRTENYGYTF.

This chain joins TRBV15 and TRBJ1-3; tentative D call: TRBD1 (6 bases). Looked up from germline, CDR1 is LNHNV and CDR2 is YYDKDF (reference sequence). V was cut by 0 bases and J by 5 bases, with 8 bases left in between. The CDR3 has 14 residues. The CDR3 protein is CATSRDRGRNTIYF. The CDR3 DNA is TGTGCCACCAGCAGAGACAGGGGAAGAAACACCATATATTTT.

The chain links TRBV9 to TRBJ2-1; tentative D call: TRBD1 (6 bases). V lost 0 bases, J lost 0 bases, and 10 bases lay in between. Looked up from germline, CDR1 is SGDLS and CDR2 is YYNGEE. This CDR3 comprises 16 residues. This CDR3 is CASSVGDRISYNEQFF. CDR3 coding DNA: TGTGCCAGCAGCGTAGGCGACAGGATCTCCTACAATGAGCAGTTCTTC.

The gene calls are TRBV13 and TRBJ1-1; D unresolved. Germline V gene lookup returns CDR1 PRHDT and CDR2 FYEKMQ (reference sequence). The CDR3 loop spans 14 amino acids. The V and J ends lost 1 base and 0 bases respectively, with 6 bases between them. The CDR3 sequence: CASSLVSVNTEAFF. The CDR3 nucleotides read TGTGCCAGCAGCTTAGTTTCCGTGAACACTGAAGCTTTCTTT.

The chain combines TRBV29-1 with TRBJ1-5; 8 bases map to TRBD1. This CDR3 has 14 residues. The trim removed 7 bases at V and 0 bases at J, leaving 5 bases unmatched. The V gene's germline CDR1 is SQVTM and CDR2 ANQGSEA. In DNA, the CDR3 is TGCAGCGCAAGGACAGGGAATAGCAATCAGCCCCAGCATTTT. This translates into CSARTGNSNQPQHF.

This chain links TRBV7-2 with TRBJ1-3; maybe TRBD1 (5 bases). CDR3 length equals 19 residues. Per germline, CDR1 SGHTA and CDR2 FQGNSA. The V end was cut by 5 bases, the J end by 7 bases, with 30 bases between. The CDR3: CASSLYPPGLRTSGNTIYF. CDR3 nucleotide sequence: TGTGCCAGCAGCCTTTACCCTCCGGGACTGCGAACTTCGGGGAACACCATATATTTT.

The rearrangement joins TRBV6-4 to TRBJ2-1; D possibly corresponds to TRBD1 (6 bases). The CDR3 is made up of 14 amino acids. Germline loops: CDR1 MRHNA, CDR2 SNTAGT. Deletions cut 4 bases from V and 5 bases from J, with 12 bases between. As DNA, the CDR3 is TGTGCCAGCAGTGGGGAAGGACAGAACAATGAGCAGTTCTTC. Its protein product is CASSGEGQNNEQFF.

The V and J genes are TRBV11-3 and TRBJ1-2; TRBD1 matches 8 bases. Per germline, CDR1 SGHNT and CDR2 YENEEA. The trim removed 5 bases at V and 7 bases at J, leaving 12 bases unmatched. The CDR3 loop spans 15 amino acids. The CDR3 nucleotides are TGTGCCAGCAGCCCACCTGGACAGGGCCGGTTTGGCTACACCTTC. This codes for CASSPPGQGRFGYTF.

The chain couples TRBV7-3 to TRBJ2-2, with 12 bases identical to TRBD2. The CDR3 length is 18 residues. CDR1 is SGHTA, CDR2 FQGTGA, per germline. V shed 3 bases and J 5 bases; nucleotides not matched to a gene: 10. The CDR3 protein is CASSFLAGGPSGTGELFF. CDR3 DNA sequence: TGTGCCAGCAGCTTTCTAGCGGGGGGGCCGAGTGGGACCGGGGAGCTGTTTTTT.

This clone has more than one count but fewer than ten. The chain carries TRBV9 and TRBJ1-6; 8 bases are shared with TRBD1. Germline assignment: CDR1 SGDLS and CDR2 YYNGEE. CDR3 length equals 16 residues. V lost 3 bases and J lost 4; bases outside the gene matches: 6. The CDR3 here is CASSAQGGPYNSPLHF. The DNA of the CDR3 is TGTGCCAGCAGCGCACAGGGGGGACCTTATAATTCACCCCTCCACTTT.

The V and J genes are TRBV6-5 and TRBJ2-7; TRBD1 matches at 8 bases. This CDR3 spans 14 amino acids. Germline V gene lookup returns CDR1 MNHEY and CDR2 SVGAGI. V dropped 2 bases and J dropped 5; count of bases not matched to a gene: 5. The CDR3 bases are TGTGCCAGCAGTTACCGACGGACAGGGCACGAGCAGTACTTC. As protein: CASSYRRTGHEQYF.

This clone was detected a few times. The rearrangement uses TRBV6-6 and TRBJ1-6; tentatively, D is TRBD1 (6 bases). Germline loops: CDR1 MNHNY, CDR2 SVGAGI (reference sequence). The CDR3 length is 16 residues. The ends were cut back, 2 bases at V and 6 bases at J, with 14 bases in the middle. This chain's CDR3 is CASSYQLDSPNSPLHF. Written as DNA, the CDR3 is TGTGCCAGCAGTTACCAACTGGACAGCCCTAATTCACCCCTCCACTTT.

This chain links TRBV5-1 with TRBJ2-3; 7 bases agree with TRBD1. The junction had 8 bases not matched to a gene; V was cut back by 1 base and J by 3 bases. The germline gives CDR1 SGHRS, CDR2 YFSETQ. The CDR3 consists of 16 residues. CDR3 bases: TGCGCCAGCAGCTTGAAACAGGGGCCGGTGACAGATACGCAGTATTTT. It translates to CASSLKQGPVTDTQYF.

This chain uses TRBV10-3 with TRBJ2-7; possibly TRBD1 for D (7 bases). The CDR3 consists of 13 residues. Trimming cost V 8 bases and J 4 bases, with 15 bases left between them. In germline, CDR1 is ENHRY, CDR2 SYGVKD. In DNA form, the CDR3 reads TGTGCCATCGGGGCAGGGGGAGGTTACGAGCAGTACTTC. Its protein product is CAIGAGGGYEQYF.

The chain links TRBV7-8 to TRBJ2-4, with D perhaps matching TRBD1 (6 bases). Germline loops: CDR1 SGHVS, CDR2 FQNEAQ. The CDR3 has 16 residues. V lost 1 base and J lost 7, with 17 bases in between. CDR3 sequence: CASSLEAGQRGNIQYF. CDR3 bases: TGTGCCAGCAGCTTAGAAGCTGGGCAGAGGGGGAACATTCAGTACTTC.